This T cell receptor beta chain derives from a study of PD-1 blockade in classical Hodgkin lymphoma (dated by TCRdb to the early 2020s). Describing the broader study: Nivolumab dosing was 3 mg/kg intravenously every 2 weeks, continuing until either disease progression or unacceptable toxicity. The study used TCR beta sequencing and CyTOF to define a peripheral blood immune signature of response to PD-1 blockade in classical Hodgkin lymphoma.

V and J lose 4 bases and 2 bases, and a span of 10 bases separates them. The germline V gene provides CDR1 SGHDT and CDR2 YYEEEE. Including the terminal cysteine and phenylalanine, the CDR3 comprises 13 residues. Just CDR3 DNA is preserved here, 39 bases in frame from base 1. With respect to this clone: It lacks a known antigen. Base qualities are not at hand, and no much larger clone is one base apart.

Broader findings and caveats from the paper: Baseline diversity similar to that of newly diagnosed patients was observed in trial patients achieving complete response, whereas significantly lower diversity was observed in partial responders and progressors. The study was restricted to a single clinical trial cohort, and the causes of repertoire differences, possibly disease activity or prior therapy, were left undefined. Patients starting nivolumab less than 1 year after ASCT had lower diversity and were excluded from later analyses to avoid confounding by immune reconstitution. Baseline TCR diversity was reported to be lower in newly diagnosed patients than in healthy donors and to be lower still in relapsed/refractory patients. By C4D1, a significant rise was seen in CD4+ TCR diversity but not in CD8+ TCR diversity (p=0.0027 vs p=0.16), and the rise was most apparent among complete responders (p=0.02).

The sample's time point, from its label and the paper: cycle 1 day 1 (C1D1), immediately before nivolumab initiation. All trial patients had relapsed after autologous stem cell transplantation, with cohorts A, B and C differing in prior brentuximab vedotin exposure. A total of over 55 patients with relapsed/refractory classical Hodgkin lymphoma made up the trial cohort, and each patient's best overall response was complete response, partial response or progressive disease. Trial patients were treated with single-agent nivolumab in the multi-cohort phase II CheckMate 205 trial. An independent review committee assessed best overall response by applying the 2007 International Working Group response criteria. Trial PBMCs were collected just before the start of nivolumab (C1D1) and during therapy at cycle 2 day 1 and cycle 4 day 1. Peripheral blood was collected in 8 mL Vacutainer Cell Preparation Tubes, from which PBMCs were isolated by centrifugation and then cryopreserved.

The Qiagen DNeasy kit was used to extract genomic DNA both from unsorted PBMCs and from the negatively selected CD4+ and CD8+ fractions. Amplification of TCR beta CDR3 regions was done by immunoSEQ multiplex PCR with primers that anneal to V and J segments. A synthetic immune receptor repertoire was used to minimize amplification bias, and remaining bias was computationally removed after sequencing. The study's own analysis went as follows. Custom Python scripts were used to quantify repertoire diversity as the Shannon entropy index. Unsorted, CD4+ and CD8+ repertoires were examined separately, except in combined analyses, for which CD4+ and CD8+ sequences were merged in silico. Clonal expansion was defined as a frequency increase of at least 2-fold after treatment compared with C1D1, and clones undetected at baseline were assigned a pseudocount of 0.5. Singleton clones were defined as clones with 0 or 1 copy at C1D1, and non-singleton clones were defined as clones with 2 or more copies. By matching protein sequences in sorted samples from the same patient, clones expanded in unsorted samples were annotated as CD4+, CD8+ or unknown. Diversity changes from C1D1 to C4D1 were tested in paired samples using Wilcoxon tests. TCRdb took over this immuneACCESS table, retaining in-frame rearrangements with V and J assigned. Such tables are incomplete; in checked studies, under half of the missing clones stem from an unresolved V gene, and the remainder is unexplained. V and J calls and clone size are those listed in that table; D and trimming were worked out from the DNA. The sample yields 55,000 to 75,000 clones; about 93% were counted once. The ten largest clones take up about 8% of the sample.

This sequence uses TRBV5-6 and TRBJ2-7; TRBD2 might be the D gene, on 6 matching bases. Here the sequenced sample was peripheral blood mononuclear cells (PBMCs), taken at baseline. The sequence was obtained from a human donor with classical Hodgkin lymphoma. The DNA sequence is given as TGTGCCAGCAGCCCGACTAGTACCTACGAGCAGTACTTC. This is translated as CASSPTSTYEQYF.